The 30 T cell receptor beta chains in this list originate from one sample, sequenced in a study of shared clonotypes between healthy human individuals (TCRdb year 2020). Libraries came from the immunoSEQ multiplex PCR assay. TCRdb took over this immuneACCESS table, retaining in-frame rearrangements with V and J assigned. Such tables are incomplete; in checked studies, under half of the missing clones stem from an unresolved V gene, and the remainder is unexplained. The sample table shows about 2.4 million clones, and 93% are seen once. Approximately 0.37% of the sample belongs to the ten largest clones. The sequencing input was naive CD4+ T cells from PBMCs. The cell subset or site label for this specimen denotes: CD45RA+ positively selected. The receptor set was obtained from a man younger than 35 in good health. Some clones in this sample may be carry-over from other donors' samples.

The rearrangement uses TRBV4-1 and TRBJ2-7; TRBD1 aligns across 9 bases. The CDR3 consists of 15 residues. CDR1 and CDR2 from the germline V gene are MGHRA and YSYEKL. V shed 4 bases, J shed 3 bases, and the junction held 7 bases outside the gene matches. CDR3 coding DNA: TGCGCCAGCAGCCGCCAATGGGACAGGGACTACGAGCAGTACTTC. Its protein is CASSRQWDRDYEQYF.

The chain has TRBV28 and TRBJ2-2; TRBD2 might be the D (6 bases). Looked up from germline, CDR1 is MDHEN and CDR2 is SYDVKM. The ends were cut back, 7 bases at V and 5 bases at J, with 17 bases in the middle. The CDR3 is 15 residues long. The CDR3 nucleotides are TGTGCCAGCAACTCCGGGGGAGTTTTGACCGGGGAGCTGTTTTTT. Translating it yields CASNSGGVLTGELFF.

The chain is built from TRBV5-4 and TRBJ1-1; D unclear. Trimming took 2 bases from V and 4 from J, leaving 9 bases between them. Germline V CDR1 and CDR2: SGHNT, YYREEE (reference sequence). This CDR3 is built from 13 residues. CDR3 coding DNA: TGTGCCAGCAGCTTATTACTGAGCACTGAAGCTTTCTTT. Translating gives CASSLLLSTEAFF.

The table lists this clone with a few counts. This chain joins TRBV5-5 and TRBJ1-1; D not certain. Germline CDR1 reads SGHKS; CDR2 reads YYEKEE (reference sequence). CDR3 size: 15 residues. Trimming took 0 bases from V and 5 from J, leaving 14 bases between them. The CDR3 spells CASSLEASYATEAFF. CDR3 sequence (DNA): TGTGCCAGCAGCTTGGAGGCAAGTTACGCGACTGAAGCTTTCTTT.

The V gene is TRBV27, the J gene TRBJ2-7; TRBD2 matches at 9 bases. With V trimmed by 5 bases and J by 2 bases, 4 bases remained unmatched. CDR1 is MNHEY, CDR2 SMNVEV, per germline (reference sequence). The CDR3 runs 14 residues. CDR3 amino acids: CASSASGTAYEQYF. The DNA of the CDR3 is TGTGCCAGCAGTGCTAGCGGGACAGCCTACGAGCAGTACTTC.

V is TRBV15 and J is TRBJ2-5, with TRBD1 identical over 9 bases. With V trimmed by 7 bases and J by 5 bases, 8 bases remained unmatched. This CDR3 spans 14 amino acids. Germline values: CDR1 LNHNV, CDR2 YYDKDF (reference sequence). The CDR3 protein is CATTPQGAGETQYF. The CDR3 bases are TGTGCCACCACCCCACAGGGGGCTGGGGAGACCCAGTACTTC.

The J gene is TRBJ2-2, the V gene TRBV10-3; TRBD1 matches at 8 bases. The V segment lost 5 bases and the J segment 6 bases; nucleotides outside the gene matches: 8. The germline gives CDR1 ENHRY, CDR2 SYGVKD. The CDR3 covers 15 residues. The CDR3 sequence: CAISQDREGPGELFF. For the CDR3, the DNA is TGTGCCATCAGTCAGGACAGGGAAGGGCCCGGGGAGCTGTTTTTT.

The V call is TRBV5-1, the J call TRBJ2-5; 7 bases align to TRBD2. Germline V gene data show CDR1 as SGHRS and CDR2 as YFSETQ. The CDR3 sequence is 15 residues long. V lost 3 bases to trimming and J lost 4 bases; unmatched junction nucleotides: 9. The CDR3 is CASSSGGRGGETQYF. The CDR3 coding sequence is TGCGCCAGCAGCTCGGGCGGGAGAGGCGGAGAGACCCAGTACTTC.

There are a few counts of this clone. This specimen includes other DNA sequences encoding the same CDR3. The rearrangement uses TRBV28 and TRBJ1-4; the D is unclear. The CDR3 has 11 residues. Trimming removed 5 bases from V and 8 bases from J, with 6 bases in between. Germline lookup yields CDR1 MDHEN and CDR2 SYDVKM. The DNA of the CDR3 is TGTGCCAGCAGTCTAGAGGAAAAACTGTTTTTT. It codes for CASSLEEKLFF.

This rearrangement joins TRBV30 to TRBJ1-6; D not certain. Looked up from germline, CDR1 is GTSNPN and CDR2 is SVGIG (reference sequence). Trimming cost V 1 base and J 7 bases, with 14 bases left between them. The CDR3 sequence is 15 residues long. The CDR3 DNA is TGTGCCTGGAGTGGCGGCCTTACACCCAATTCACCCCTCCACTTT. The encoded protein is CAWSGGLTPNSPLHF.

The V and J genes are TRBV10-1 and TRBJ2-2, with a weak D call TRBD2 (6 bases). V was cut by 2 bases and J by 6 bases, with 10 bases left in between. The germline V gene encodes CDR1 WNHNN and CDR2 SYGVQD (reference sequence). The CDR3 length is 14 residues. Here the CDR3 DNA reads TGCGCCAGCAGTGAGAGGTCGGGAGCCGGGGAGCTGTTTTTT. This sequence encodes CASSERSGAGELFF.

V usage is TRBV18 and J usage is TRBJ2-7, with 11 bases matching TRBD1. Germline V gene lookup returns CDR1 KGHSH and CDR2 LQKENI. CDR3 length: 15 amino acids. The junction had 7 bases not matched to a gene; V was cut back by 4 bases and J by 5 bases. The CDR3 DNA follows: TGTGCCAGCTCACGGGGTCCGGGACAGGGGGACGAGCAGTACTTC. It specifies CASSRGPGQGDEQYF.

Of note for this clone: Additional DNA sequences in this sample encode the identical CDR3. The V call is TRBV5-1, the J call TRBJ1-1, with D unresolved. The CDR3 extends over 15 amino acids. Per the germline V gene, CDR1 is SGHRS and CDR2 is YFSETQ. Trimming pared 0 bases from V and 2 bases from J, leaving 11 bases between. For the CDR3, the DNA is TGCGCCAGCAGCTTGGCCCCGGGAGGCAACACTGAAGCTTTCTTT. Protein: CASSLAPGGNTEAFF. The entire variable domain, with the rest obtained from reference TRBV5-1 and TRBJ1-1, is as follows: KAGVTQTPRYLIKTRGQQVTLSCSPISGHRSVSWYQQTPGQGLQFLFEYFSETQRNKGNFPGRFSGRQFSNSRSEMNVSTLELGDSALYLCASSLAPGGNTEAFFGQGTRLTVV.

Concerning this clone itself: In the same sample, other DNA sequences code for this CDR3. This chain uses TRBV5-1 with TRBJ2-1; D gene uncertain. V lost 0 bases and J 0 bases, leaving 10 bases between the germline ends. CDR1 and CDR2 from the germline V gene are SGHRS and YFSETQ. This CDR3 is 16 amino acids long. CDR3 coding DNA: TGCGCCAGCAGCTTGGGAGTATCCAGCTCCTACAATGAGCAGTTCTTC. Amino acid sequence: CASSLGVSSSYNEQFF.

A note on this clone: Additional DNA sequences in this sample encode the identical CDR3. The rearrangement joins TRBV5-6 to TRBJ2-7; D is uncertain. The CDR3 is 12 amino acids. Germline V gene lookup returns CDR1 SGHDT and CDR2 YYEEEE. Trimming pared 1 base from V and 4 bases from J, leaving 6 bases between. The CDR3 DNA reads as TGTGCCAGCAGCTTGCTATCTTACGAGCAGTACTTC. It specifies CASSLLSYEQYF.

The CDR3 loop reads CASSFLTGGPNGSPLHF. The DNA of the CDR3 is TGTGCCAGCAGTTTTTTGACAGGGGGCCCTAATGGTTCACCCCTCCACTTT. This chain connects TRBV28 to TRBJ1-6, with 10 bases matching TRBD1. The V gene end was trimmed by 3 bases and the J gene end by 9 bases; junction bases not matched to a gene: 11. The CDR3 loop spans 17 amino acids. Looked up from germline, CDR1 is MDHEN and CDR2 is SYDVKM.

V usage is TRBV6-5 and J usage is TRBJ2-7; D may be TRBD1 or TRBD2 (5 bases each). Germline values: CDR1 MNHEY, CDR2 SVGAGI. Deletions cut 5 bases from V and 6 bases from J, with 14 bases between. CDR3 length: 13 amino acids. The CDR3 loop is CASSQDGTGEQYF. In DNA, the CDR3 is TGTGCCAGCAGTCAGGACGGGACGGGCGAGCAGTACTTC.

CDR3 sequence reads: CASRENRDTDTQYF. CDR3 nucleotides: TGTGCCAGCAGAGAAAACCGGGACACAGATACGCAGTATTTT. This sequence joins TRBV2 and TRBJ2-3; D is possibly TRBD2 (5 bases). The germline CDR1 and CDR2 sequences are SNHLY and FYNNEI. The CDR3 is made up of 14 amino acids. V was clipped by 6 bases and J by 2 bases, with 12 bases between them.

For this clone: This specimen includes other DNA sequences encoding the same CDR3. The CDR3 sequence is CASSPAGSSYNEQFF. DNA of the CDR3: TGTGCCAGCAGCCCCGCGGGGAGCTCCTACAATGAGCAGTTCTTC. The chain has TRBV9 and TRBJ2-1, with a possible D match to TRBD2 (6 bases). The CDR3 spans 15 residues. Trimming shortened V by 4 bases and J by 0 bases, and 11 bases separated the two germline ends. The V gene's germline CDR1 is SGDLS and CDR2 YYNGEE.

This clone was picked up a small number of times. This specimen includes other DNA sequences encoding the same CDR3. The chain combines TRBV29-1 with TRBJ1-1; 8 bases agree with TRBD1. After removal of 4 bases from V and 6 bases from J, the junction contained 1 base not matched to a gene. CDR3 length equals 11 residues. Germline-derived CDR1 and CDR2 are SQVTM and ANQGSEA. The CDR3: CSVGRGPEAFF. The CDR3 region has the DNA TGCAGCGTTGGCAGGGGGCCTGAAGCTTTCTTT.

V and J are TRBV28 and TRBJ2-1; maybe TRBD2 (6 bases). Trimming took 4 bases from V and 7 from J, leaving 23 bases between them. The germline V gene encodes CDR1 MDHEN and CDR2 SYDVKM. The CDR3 length is 17 residues. This CDR3 reads CASSWRVRLDGKNEQFF. CDR3 DNA: TGTGCCAGCAGTTGGAGGGTCAGGCTCGATGGGAAAAATGAGCAGTTCTTC.

The chain joins TRBV5-1 to TRBJ1-4; 7 bases agree with TRBD1. Trimming took 4 bases from V and 10 from J; bases not matched to a gene: 4. The CDR3 loop spans 12 amino acids. CDR1 is SGHRS, CDR2 YFSETQ, per germline. CDR3 DNA sequence: TGCGCCAGCAGCGATCAGGGGGGAAAACTGTTTTTT. This codes for CASSDQGGKLFF.

This clone was picked up a small number of times. The same CDR3 can be traced to other DNA sequences in this sample. The chain combines TRBV20-1 with TRBJ2-1; no firm D call. V lost 1 base to trimming and J lost 4 bases, with 2 bases between them. This CDR3 region has 11 residues. CDR1 and CDR2 from the germline V gene are DFQATT and SNEGSKA (reference sequence). CDR3 nucleotides: TGCAGTGCTAGAGGATACAATGAGCAGTTCTTC. Translation: CSARGYNEQFF.

This clone occurred once. V is TRBV5-6 and J is TRBJ2-3; a possible D gene is TRBD1 (6 bases). CDR1 is SGHDT and CDR2 is YYEEEE in the germline V gene. The germline V and J ends were trimmed by 2 bases and 3 bases, with 7 bases remaining between them. The CDR3 is 13 residues long. This chain's CDR3 is CASSFTGTDTQYF. In nucleotides, the CDR3 is TGTGCCAGCAGCTTTACAGGGACAGATACGCAGTATTTT.

The rearrangement uses TRBV7-2 and TRBJ2-5, with TRBD2 identical over 7 bases. J gave up 5 bases and V 5 bases, and 8 bases lay outside the gene matches. CDR1 and CDR2 (germline): SGHTA, FQGNSA. The length of the CDR3 is 14 residues. CDR3 residues: CASSPLGGFETQYF. DNA for the CDR3: TGTGCCAGCAGCCCTCTCGGGGGGTTTGAGACCCAGTACTTC.

Regarding this clone: Other DNA sequences in this sample translate to the same CDR3. The chain is built from TRBV5-1 and TRBJ2-1; 8 bases map to TRBD1. The CDR3 has 15 amino acids. In germline, CDR1 is SGHRS, CDR2 YFSETQ. Trimming took 3 bases from V and 4 from J; bases not matched to a gene: 6. This CDR3 reads CASSWGTGPYNEQFF. Here the CDR3 DNA reads TGCGCCAGCAGCTGGGGGACAGGCCCTTACAATGAGCAGTTCTTC.

The V call is TRBV5-1, the J call TRBJ2-1; D not resolved. Germline V CDR1 and CDR2: SGHRS, YFSETQ. The CDR3 has 13 amino acids. Between the trimmed V and J ends, which lost 0 bases and 15 bases, there was a span of 16 bases. CDR3: CASSLDHIPVRFF. The CDR3 DNA follows: TGCGCCAGCAGCTTGGATCACATCCCGGTCCGGTTCTTC.

J is TRBJ2-5 and V is TRBV10-1; 9 nucleotides agree with TRBD2. J lost 1 base, V lost 6 bases, and 9 bases had no gene match. CDR3 length: 16 residues. Per the germline V gene, CDR1 is WNHNN and CDR2 is SYGVQD (reference sequence). In nucleotides, the CDR3 is TGCGCCAGCAGAAGAAATGGACTAGCGACCCAAGAGACCCAGTACTTC. Translated: CASRRNGLATQETQYF.

The CDR3 region has the DNA TGTGCCAGCAGCCCGACTGCCTCCTACGAGCAGTACTTC. Amino acid sequence: CASSPTASYEQYF. This chain joins TRBV7-9 and TRBJ2-7, with unresolved D. Trimming removed 5 bases at V and 0 bases at J, with 8 bases between. Looked up from germline, CDR1 is SEHNR and CDR2 is FQNEAQ (reference sequence). The CDR3 runs to 13 residues.

The V and J genes are TRBV9 and TRBJ2-5, with 14 nucleotides matching TRBD2. The CDR3 has 17 residues. Germline V CDR1 and CDR2: SGDLS, YYNGEE. Losses at the gene ends were 0 bases for V and 4 bases for J; bases not matched to a gene: 5. The CDR3 DNA reads TGTGCCAGCAGCGTAGCTCGACTAGCGGGAGGGGCAGAGACCCAGTACTTC. This codes for CASSVARLAGGAETQYF.